These 12 T cell receptor beta chains share one sample of origin, sequenced in a study of blood T cell repertoires in COVID-19. Some clones are missing from TCRdb's copy, which holds only in-frame ones; the method was immunoSEQ multiplex PCR. The sample records tens of thousands of clones, approximately 90% being singletons. The sequencing sample was made of peripheral blood. These receptors all come from a human donor in a cohort sampled during active COVID-19.

V usage is TRBV13 and J usage is TRBJ2-6; 10 positions agree with TRBD1. Per the germline V gene, CDR1 is PRHDT and CDR2 is FYEKMQ (reference sequence). The CDR3 is made up of 13 amino acids. With 5 bases clipped from V and 12 bases from J, the junction kept 4 bases outside the gene matches. The CDR3 coding sequence is TGTGCCAGCAGCGGGACAGGGGAGATCGTCCTGACTTTC. It translates to CASSGTGEIVLTF.

This clone is a singleton in its sample. The chain combines TRBV4-2 with TRBJ2-3; the match to TRBD2 covers 9 bases. Germline V CDR1 and CDR2: LGHNA, YNFKEQ. V was clipped by 0 bases and J by 1 base; unmatched bases: 5. The CDR3 has 17 residues. CDR3 in amino acids: CASSQEVQREGTDTQYF. The CDR3 nucleotides read TGTGCCAGCAGCCAAGAAGTCCAGCGGGAGGGCACAGATACGCAGTATTTT.

The V gene is TRBV7-9, the J gene TRBJ1-1; 7 bases fit TRBD1. Germline assignment: CDR1 SEHNR and CDR2 FQNEAQ (reference sequence). V lost 5 bases and J lost 7; bases outside the gene matches: 13. This CDR3 region has 15 residues. The CDR3 is CASSGITGALFEAFF. As DNA, the CDR3 is TGTGCCAGCAGCGGTATAACAGGGGCCCTCTTTGAAGCTTTCTTT.

CDR3 region: CASSFGGRIYEQYF. DNA for the CDR3: TGTGCCAGCAGTTTCGGGGGGAGAATCTACGAGCAGTACTTC. The V gene is TRBV28, the J gene TRBJ2-7, with 7 bases aligning to TRBD2. This CDR3 comprises 14 residues. Germline CDR1 and CDR2: MDHEN and SYDVKM. Trimming cost V 3 bases and J 3 bases; bases outside gene matches: 5.

This clone is a singleton in its sample. This chain joins TRBV9 and TRBJ1-2; TRBD1 matches 9 bases. Germline V gene data show CDR1 as SGDLS and CDR2 as YYNGEE. The CDR3 runs to 15 residues. J was trimmed by 4 bases and V by 4 bases; bases with no gene match: 8. The CDR3 region has the DNA TGTGCCAGCAGCTTGCCGGGACAGGGTTCCTATGGCTACACCTTC. The encoded protein is CASSLPGQGSYGYTF.

This chain connects TRBV5-6 to TRBJ2-1; 7 bases fit TRBD2. This CDR3 region has 12 residues. Germline lookup yields CDR1 SGHDT and CDR2 YYEEEE. V dropped 1 base and J dropped 10; count of bases not matched to a gene: 2. For the CDR3, the DNA is TGTGCCAGCAGCTTGTCGGGAGGAGAGCAGTTCTTC. It specifies CASSLSGGEQFF.

This clone has just one count. This chain connects TRBV4-1 to TRBJ2-1, with D perhaps matching TRBD2 (5 bases). The CDR3 is 16 amino acids. The V end was cut by 4 bases, the J end by 6 bases, with 19 bases between. Germline V gene data show CDR1 as MGHRA and CDR2 as YSYEKL. This CDR3 is CASSPIELASVNEQFF. The CDR3 DNA follows: TGCGCCAGCAGCCCGATTGAGCTAGCTTCTGTCAATGAGCAGTTCTTC.

The chain has TRBV4-1 and TRBJ2-3; 9 nucleotides match TRBD2. CDR1 and CDR2 (germline): MGHRA, YSYEKL. The ends lost 4 bases at V and 6 bases at J; junction bases unmatched: 11. This CDR3 has 16 amino acids. The chain's CDR3 is CASSPLAGVRLDTQYF. As DNA, the CDR3 is TGCGCCAGCAGCCCGTTAGCGGGAGTGAGATTGGATACGCAGTATTTT.

The V and J genes are TRBV5-8 and TRBJ1-1; no definite D call. V lost 1 base, J lost 5 bases, and 6 bases lay in between. CDR1 is SGHTS and CDR2 is YDEGEE in the germline V gene. The CDR3 covers 12 residues. The CDR3 DNA follows: TGTGCCAGCAGCTTGAGGACTACTGAAGCTTTCTTT. Translated: CASSLRTTEAFF.

The rearrangement uses TRBV5-4 and TRBJ1-5, with D perhaps TRBD1 (5 bases). CDR1 SGHNT and CDR2 YYREEE come from the germline V gene (reference sequence). V shed 4 bases and J shed 1 base, with 9 bases lying between them. This CDR3 has 14 residues. CDR3 region: CASSRQGSNQPQHF. The CDR3 nucleotides read TGTGCCAGCAGCAGGCAGGGAAGCAATCAGCCCCAGCATTTT.

This chain uses TRBV28 with TRBJ2-7, with D perhaps TRBD2 (6 bases). Trimming removed 3 bases from V and 0 bases from J, with 15 bases in between. CDR1 is MDHEN and CDR2 is SYDVKM in the germline V gene. This CDR3 has 16 amino acids. The CDR3 DNA is TGTGCCAGCAGTTTCCTCAGGGTCGGGAGCTCCTACGAGCAGTACTTC. It yields the protein CASSFLRVGSSYEQYF.

The rearrangement joins TRBV21-1 to TRBJ1-2. TRBV21-1 is noted as a pseudogene. This CDR3 is built from 14 residues. The CDR3 nucleotides read TGTGCCAGCAGCAAGGGAGACAATCGCTCTGGCTACACCTTC. Amino acids: CASSKGDNRSGYTF.